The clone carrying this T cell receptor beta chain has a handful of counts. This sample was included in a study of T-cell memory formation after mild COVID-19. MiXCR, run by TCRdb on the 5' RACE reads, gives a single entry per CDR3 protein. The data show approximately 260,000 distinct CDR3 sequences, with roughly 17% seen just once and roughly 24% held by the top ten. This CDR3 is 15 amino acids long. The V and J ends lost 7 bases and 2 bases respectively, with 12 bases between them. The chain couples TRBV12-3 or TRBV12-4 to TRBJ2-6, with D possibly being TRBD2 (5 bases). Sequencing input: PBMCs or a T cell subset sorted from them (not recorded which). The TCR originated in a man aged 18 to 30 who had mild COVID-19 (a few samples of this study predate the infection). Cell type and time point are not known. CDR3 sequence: CASTPEGAGANVLTF. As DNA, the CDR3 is TGTGCCAGCACCCCAGAGGGCGCTGGGGCCAACGTCCTGACTTTC.